This TCR beta chain was recovered during a study of shared clonotypes between healthy human individuals. Over several immunoSEQ plates, each subset's genomic DNA was distributed in even portions. The repertoire was sequenced with immunoSEQ multiplex PCR; TCRdb's copy has only in-frame clones and lacks some. This table has about 1.1 million clones, 70% to 80% appearing once. Remarks on this clone: A much larger clone is a single base away; this may be a read error.

V was pared by 5 bases and J by 0 bases, with 4 bases of the junction left unmatched. The CDR3 has 15 residues. CDR1 is MGHDK, CDR2 SYGVNS, per germline. The V gene is TRBV25-1, the J gene TRBJ1-3; 7 nucleotides line up with TRBD1. Sequencing was performed on memory CD4+ T cells from PBMCs. Documented subset: CD45RA-negative fraction. This receptor was obtained from a man younger than 35 in good health. Some clones in this sample may be carry-over from other donors' samples. Here the CDR3 DNA reads TGTGCCAGCAGTAACAGACAGGGCTCTGGAAACACCATATATTTT. Protein sequence: CASSNRQGSGNTIYF.